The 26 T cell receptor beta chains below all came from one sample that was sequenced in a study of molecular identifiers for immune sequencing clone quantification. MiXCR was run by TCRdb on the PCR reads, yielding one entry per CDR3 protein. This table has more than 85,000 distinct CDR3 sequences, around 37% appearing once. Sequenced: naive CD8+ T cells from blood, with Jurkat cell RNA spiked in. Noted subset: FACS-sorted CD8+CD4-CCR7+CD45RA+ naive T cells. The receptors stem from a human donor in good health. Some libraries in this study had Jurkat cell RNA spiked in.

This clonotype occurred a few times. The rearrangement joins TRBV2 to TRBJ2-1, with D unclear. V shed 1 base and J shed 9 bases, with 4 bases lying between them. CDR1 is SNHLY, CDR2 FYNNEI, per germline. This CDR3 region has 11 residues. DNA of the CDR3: TGTGCCAGCAGTGAAGATCCTGAGCAGTTCTTC. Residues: CASSEDPEQFF.

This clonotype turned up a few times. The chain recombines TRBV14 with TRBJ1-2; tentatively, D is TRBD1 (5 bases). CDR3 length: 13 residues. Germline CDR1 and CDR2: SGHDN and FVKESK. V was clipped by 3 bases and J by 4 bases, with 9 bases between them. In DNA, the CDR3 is TGTGCCAGCAGCCACCGGACATTCTATGGCTACACCTTC. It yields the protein CASSHRTFYGYTF.

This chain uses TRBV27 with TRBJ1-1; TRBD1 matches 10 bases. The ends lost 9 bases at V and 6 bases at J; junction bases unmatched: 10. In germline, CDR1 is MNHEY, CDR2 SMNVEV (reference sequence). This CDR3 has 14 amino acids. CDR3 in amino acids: CARRAGTGVSEAFF. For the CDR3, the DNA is TGTGCCAGGAGGGCCGGGACAGGGGTATCTGAAGCTTTCTTT.

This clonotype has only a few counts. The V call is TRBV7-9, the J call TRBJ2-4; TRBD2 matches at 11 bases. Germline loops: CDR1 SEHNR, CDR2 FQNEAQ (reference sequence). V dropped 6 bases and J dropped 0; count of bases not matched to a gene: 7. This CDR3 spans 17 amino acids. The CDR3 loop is CASRPGLAGVAKNIQYF. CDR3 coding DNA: TGTGCCAGCAGACCCGGACTAGCGGGTGTAGCCAAAAACATTCAGTACTTC.

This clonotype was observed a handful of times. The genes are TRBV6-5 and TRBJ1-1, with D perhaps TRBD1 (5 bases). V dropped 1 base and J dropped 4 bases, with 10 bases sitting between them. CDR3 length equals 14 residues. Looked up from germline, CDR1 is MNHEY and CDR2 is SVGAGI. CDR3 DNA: TGTGCCAGCAGTTACTGGGGGGGAGCCACTGAAGCTTTCTTT. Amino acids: CASSYWGGATEAFF.

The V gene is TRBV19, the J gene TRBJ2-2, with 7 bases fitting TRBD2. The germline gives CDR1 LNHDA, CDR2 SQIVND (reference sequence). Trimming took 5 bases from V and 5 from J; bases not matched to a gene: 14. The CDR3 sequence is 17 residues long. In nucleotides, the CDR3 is TGTGCCAGTAGTGCTCCCGGGACTATCTGGGGGACCGGGGAGCTGTTTTTT. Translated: CASSAPGTIWGTGELFF.

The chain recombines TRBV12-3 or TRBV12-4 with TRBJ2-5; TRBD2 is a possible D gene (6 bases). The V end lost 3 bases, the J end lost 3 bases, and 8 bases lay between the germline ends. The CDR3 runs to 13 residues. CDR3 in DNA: TGTGCCAGCAGTTTGCGGGGAGAAGAGACCCAGTACTTC. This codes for CASSLRGEETQYF.

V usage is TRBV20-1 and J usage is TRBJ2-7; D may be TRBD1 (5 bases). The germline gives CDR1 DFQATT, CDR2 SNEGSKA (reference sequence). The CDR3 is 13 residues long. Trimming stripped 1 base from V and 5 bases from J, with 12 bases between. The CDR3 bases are TGCAGTGCTAGAGGTCGCAGGGTCCACGAGCAGTACTTC. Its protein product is CSARGRRVHEQYF.

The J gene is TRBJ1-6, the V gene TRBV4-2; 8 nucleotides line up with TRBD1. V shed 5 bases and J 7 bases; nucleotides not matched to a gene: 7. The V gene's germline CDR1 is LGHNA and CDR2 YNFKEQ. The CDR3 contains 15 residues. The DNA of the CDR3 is TGTGCCAGCAGCGGAGACAGGGGCGGGAATTCACCCCTCCACTTT. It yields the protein CASSGDRGGNSPLHF.

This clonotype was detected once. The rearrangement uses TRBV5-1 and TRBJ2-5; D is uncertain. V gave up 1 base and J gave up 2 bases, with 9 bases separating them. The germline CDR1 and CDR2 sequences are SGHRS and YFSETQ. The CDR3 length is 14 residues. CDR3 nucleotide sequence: TGCGCCAGCAGCTTGTGGGCAGAACAAGAGACCCAGTACTTC. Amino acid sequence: CASSLWAEQETQYF.

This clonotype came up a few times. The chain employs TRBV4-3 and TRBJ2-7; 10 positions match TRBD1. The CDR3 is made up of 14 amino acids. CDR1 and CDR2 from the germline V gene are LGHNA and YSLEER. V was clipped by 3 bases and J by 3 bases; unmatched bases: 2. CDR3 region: CASSQTGGGYEQYF. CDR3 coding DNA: TGCGCCAGCAGCCAGACAGGGGGCGGCTACGAGCAGTACTTC.

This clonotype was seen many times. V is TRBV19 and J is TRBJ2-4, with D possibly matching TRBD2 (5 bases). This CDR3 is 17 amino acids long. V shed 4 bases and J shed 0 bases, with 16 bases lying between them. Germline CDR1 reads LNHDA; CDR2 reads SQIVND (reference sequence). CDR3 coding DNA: TGTGCCAGTAGTAGCCCGGACGGAGGAGTAGCCAAAAACATTCAGTACTTC. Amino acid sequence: CASSSPDGGVAKNIQYF.

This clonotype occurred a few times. CDR3 nucleotide sequence: TGTGCCAGCAGTTTCCCTAGCGGGAGGGCCTCCTACAATGAGCAGTTCTTC. Encoded protein: CASSFPSGRASYNEQFF. The chain is built from TRBV28 and TRBJ2-1, with TRBD2 matching 12 bases. The CDR3 is 17 amino acids. Per the germline V gene, CDR1 is MDHEN and CDR2 is SYDVKM. The junction had 3 bases not matched to a gene; V was cut back by 3 bases and J by 0 bases.

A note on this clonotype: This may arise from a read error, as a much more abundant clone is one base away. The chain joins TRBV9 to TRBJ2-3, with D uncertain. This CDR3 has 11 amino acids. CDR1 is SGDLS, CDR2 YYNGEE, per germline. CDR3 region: CASSGHNTRYF. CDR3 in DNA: TGTGCCAGCAGCGGCCACAATACGCGGTATTTT.

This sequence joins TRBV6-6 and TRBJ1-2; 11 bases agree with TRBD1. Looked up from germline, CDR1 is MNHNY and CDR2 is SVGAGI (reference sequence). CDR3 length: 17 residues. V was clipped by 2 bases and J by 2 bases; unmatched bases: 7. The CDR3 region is CASSYRDRGTANYGYTF. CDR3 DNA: TGTGCCAGCAGTTACCGGGACAGGGGGACGGCGAACTATGGCTACACCTTC.

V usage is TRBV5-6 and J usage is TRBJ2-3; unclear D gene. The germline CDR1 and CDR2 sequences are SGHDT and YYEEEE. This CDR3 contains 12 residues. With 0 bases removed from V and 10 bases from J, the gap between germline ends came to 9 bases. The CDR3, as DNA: TGTGCCAGCAGCTTGGGTCCGGATGCGCAGTATTTT. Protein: CASSLGPDAQYF.

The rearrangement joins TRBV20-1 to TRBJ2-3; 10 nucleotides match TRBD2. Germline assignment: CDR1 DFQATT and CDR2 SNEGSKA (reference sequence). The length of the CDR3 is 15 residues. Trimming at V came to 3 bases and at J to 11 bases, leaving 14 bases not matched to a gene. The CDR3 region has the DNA TGCAGTGCTAGTAGTCCCAGCGGGAGGGGCTGGGGGCAGTATTTT. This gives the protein CSASSPSGRGWGQYF.

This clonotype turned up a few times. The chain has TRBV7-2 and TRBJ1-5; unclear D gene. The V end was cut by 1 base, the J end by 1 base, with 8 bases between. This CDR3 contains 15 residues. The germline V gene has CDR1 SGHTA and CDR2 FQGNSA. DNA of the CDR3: TGTGCCAGCAGCTTAGTAGTGCTCAGCAATCAGCCCCAGCATTTT. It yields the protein CASSLVVLSNQPQHF. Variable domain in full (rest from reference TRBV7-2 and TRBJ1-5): GAGVSQSPSNKVTEKGKDVELRCDPISGHTALYWYRQSLGQGLEFLIYFQGNSAPDKSGLPSDRFSAERTGGSVSTLTIQRTQQEDSAVYLCASSLVVLSNQPQHFGDGTRLSIL.

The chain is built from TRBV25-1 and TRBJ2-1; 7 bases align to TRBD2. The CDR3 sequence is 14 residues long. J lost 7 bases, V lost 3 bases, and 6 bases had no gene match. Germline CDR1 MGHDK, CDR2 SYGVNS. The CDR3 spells CASSDPGTTNEQFF. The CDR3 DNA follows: TGTGCCAGCAGTGATCCCGGGACTACGAATGAGCAGTTCTTC.

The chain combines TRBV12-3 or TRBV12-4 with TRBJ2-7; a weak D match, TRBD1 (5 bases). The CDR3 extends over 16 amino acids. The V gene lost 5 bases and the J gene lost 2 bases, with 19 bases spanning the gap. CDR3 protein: CASSTTRQQIPYEQYF. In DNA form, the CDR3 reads TGTGCCAGCAGTACAACTCGACAGCAGATCCCCTACGAGCAGTACTTC.

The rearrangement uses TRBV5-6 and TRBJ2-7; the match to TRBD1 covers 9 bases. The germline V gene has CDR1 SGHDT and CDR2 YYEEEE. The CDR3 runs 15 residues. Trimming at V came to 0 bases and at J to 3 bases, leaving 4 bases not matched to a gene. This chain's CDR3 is CASSLGTGVRYEQYF. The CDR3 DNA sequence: TGTGCCAGCAGCTTGGGGACAGGGGTCCGCTACGAGCAGTACTTC.

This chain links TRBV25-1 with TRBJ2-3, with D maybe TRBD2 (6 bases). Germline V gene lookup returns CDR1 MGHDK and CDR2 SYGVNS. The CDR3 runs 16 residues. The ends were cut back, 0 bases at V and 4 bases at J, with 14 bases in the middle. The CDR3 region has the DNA TGTGCCAGCAGTGAATACGCGCGGGACCTACCAGATACGCAGTATTTT. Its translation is CASSEYARDLPDTQYF.

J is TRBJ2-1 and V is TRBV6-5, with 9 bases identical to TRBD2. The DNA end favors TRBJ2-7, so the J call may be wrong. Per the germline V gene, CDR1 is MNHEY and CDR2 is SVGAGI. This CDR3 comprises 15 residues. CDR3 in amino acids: CASSYGGRALDEQYF. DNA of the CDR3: TGTGCCAGCAGTTACGGCGGGAGGGCCCTCGATGAGCAGTACTTC.

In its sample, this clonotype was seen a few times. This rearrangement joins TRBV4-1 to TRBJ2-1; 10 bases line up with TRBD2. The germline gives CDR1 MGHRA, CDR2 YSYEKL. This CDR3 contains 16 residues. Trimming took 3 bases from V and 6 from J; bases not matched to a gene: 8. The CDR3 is CASSHFLAGELNEQFF. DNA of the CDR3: TGCGCCAGCAGCCATTTCCTAGCGGGAGAACTCAATGAGCAGTTCTTC.

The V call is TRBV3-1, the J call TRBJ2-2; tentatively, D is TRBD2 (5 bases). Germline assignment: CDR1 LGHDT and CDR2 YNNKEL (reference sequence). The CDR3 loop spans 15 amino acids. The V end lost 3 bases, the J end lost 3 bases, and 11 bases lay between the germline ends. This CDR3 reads CASSQEASYTGELFF. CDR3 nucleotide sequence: TGTGCCAGCAGCCAGGAGGCTAGCTACACCGGGGAGCTGTTTTTT.

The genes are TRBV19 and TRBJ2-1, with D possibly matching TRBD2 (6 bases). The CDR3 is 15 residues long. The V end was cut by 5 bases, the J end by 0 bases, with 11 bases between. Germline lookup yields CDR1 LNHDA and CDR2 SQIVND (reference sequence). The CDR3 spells CASSVLANSYNEQFF. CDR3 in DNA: TGTGCCAGTAGTGTCCTAGCGAACTCCTACAATGAGCAGTTCTTC.